The 6 T cell receptor beta chains below all came from one sample that was sequenced in a study of beta chain features in type 1 diabetes. All of the isolated RNA was reverse transcribed, so expressed TCRB transcripts were sequenced. Using immunoSEQ multiplex PCR, the repertoire was profiled, and TCRdb retains in-frame clones only, with some absent. This sample carries about 370,000 clones, approximately 16% of them seen once, and the ten largest clones take 0.019%. Material: naive CD4+ T cells from blood. The receptors stem from a woman aged 18-29 years in good health.

This clone was detected only a few times. V usage is TRBV5-1 and J usage is TRBJ2-1; 9 bases are a match to TRBD2. Germline V CDR1 and CDR2: SGHRS, YFSETQ. This CDR3 comprises 15 residues. The V segment lost 1 base and the J segment 6 bases; nucleotides outside the gene matches: 5. As DNA, the CDR3 is TGCGCCAGCAGCTTGCCAGCGGGAGGTGGCAATGAGCAGTTCTTC. Translating it yields CASSLPAGGGNEQFF.

The J gene is TRBJ2-7, the V gene TRBV5-1; D is unclear. Trimming left V 0 bases short and J 6 bases short, with 10 bases between. This CDR3 contains 13 residues. Germline V CDR1 and CDR2: SGHRS, YFSETQ. DNA for the CDR3: TGCGCCAGCAGCTTGGAACCTCTATCCGAGCAGTACTTC. The encoded protein is CASSLEPLSEQYF.

This clone has just a few counts. The V and J genes are TRBV5-1 and TRBJ2-5; 14 positions agree with TRBD2. Germline lookup yields CDR1 SGHRS and CDR2 YFSETQ. The CDR3 runs 16 residues. V lost 2 bases to trimming and J lost 7 bases; unmatched junction nucleotides: 7. The DNA for the CDR3 is TGCGCCAGCAGCTTCGGGACTAGCGGGAGTAAGGTGACCCAGTACTTC. It yields the protein CASSFGTSGSKVTQYF.

DNA of the CDR3: TGTGCCAGCTACCTATTCGGGACAGAGCAGTTCTTC. It codes for CASYLFGTEQFF. This rearrangement joins TRBV7-9 to TRBJ2-1; perhaps TRBD1 as D (6 bases). Germline V lookup: CDR1 SEHNR, CDR2 FQNEAQ (reference sequence). There are 12 residues in the CDR3. The germline V and J ends were trimmed by 8 bases and 10 bases, with 15 bases remaining between them. Full variable domain (rest looked up from reference TRBV7-9 and TRBJ2-1): DTGVSQNPRHKITKRGQNVTFRCDPISEHNRLYWYRQTLGQGPEFLTYFQNEAQLEKSRLLSDRFSAERPKGSFSTLEIQRTEQGDSAMYLCASYLFGTEQFFGPGTRLTVL.

The chain has TRBV30 and TRBJ2-5, with D perhaps matching TRBD2 (5 bases). This CDR3 contains 13 residues. CDR1 is GTSNPN and CDR2 is SVGIG in the germline V gene (reference sequence). Trimming pared 5 bases from V and 4 bases from J, leaving 14 bases between. The CDR3 reads CAWGATTVETQYF. CDR3 DNA sequence: TGTGCCTGGGGTGCGACTACAGTAGAGACCCAGTACTTC. Drawing the rest from reference TRBV30 and TRBJ2-5, the complete variable domain is SQTIHQWPATLVQPVGSPLSLECTVEGTSNPNLYWYRQAAGRGLQLLFYSVGIGQISSEVPQNLSASRPQDRQFILSSKKLLLSDSGFYLCAWGATTVETQYFGPGTRLLVL.

V usage is TRBV7-2 and J usage is TRBJ2-3; TRBD2 matches at 13 bases. From germline, CDR1 is SGHTA and CDR2 FQGNSA. This CDR3 comprises 17 residues. The V segment lost 0 bases and the J segment 1 base; nucleotides outside the gene matches: 1. DNA of the CDR3: TGTGCCAGCAGCTTAGCGGGGACTAGCGGGGGCACAGATACGCAGTATTTT. Translated, it gives CASSLAGTSGGTDTQYF.